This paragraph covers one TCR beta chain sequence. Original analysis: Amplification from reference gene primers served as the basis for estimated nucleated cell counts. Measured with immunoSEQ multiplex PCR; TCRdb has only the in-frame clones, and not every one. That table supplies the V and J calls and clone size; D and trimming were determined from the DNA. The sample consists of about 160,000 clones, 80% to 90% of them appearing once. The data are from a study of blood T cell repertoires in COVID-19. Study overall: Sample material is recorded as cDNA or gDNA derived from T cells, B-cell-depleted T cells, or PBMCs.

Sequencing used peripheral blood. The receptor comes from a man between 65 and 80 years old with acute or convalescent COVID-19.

As DNA, the CDR3 is TGTGCCAGCAGTCGAACCGGGACAGCTTACACAGATACGCAGTATTTT. It codes for CASSRTGTAYTDTQYF. The V and J genes are TRBV5-4 and TRBJ2-3, with TRBD1 identical over 7 bases. CDR1 is SGHNT and CDR2 is YYREEE in the germline V gene (reference sequence). The CDR3 spans 16 residues. V was pared by 5 bases and J by 2 bases, with 11 bases of the junction left unmatched.